These 30 T cell receptor beta chains originate from one sample sequenced in a study of OX40 agonist ivuxolimab in advanced cancers. Clones were read by immunoSEQ multiplex PCR, and TCRdb kept only the in-frame ones, dropping some. The sample yields about 82,000 clones, roughly 85% seen once. The specimen was CD4+ or CD8+ T cells sorted from blood, collected in a trial of the OX40 agonist ivuxolimab. The receptors stem from an adult with an advanced solid tumor such as melanoma, head and neck, liver or kidney cancer.

The V and J genes are TRBV7-2 and TRBJ2-3; TRBD2 aligns across 7 bases. The CDR3 runs to 18 residues. Trimming at V came to 0 bases and at J to 2 bases, leaving 11 bases not matched to a gene. Germline assignment: CDR1 SGHTA and CDR2 FQGNSA. The CDR3 spells CASSLAFGDYLHTDTQYF. Written as DNA, the CDR3 is TGTGCCAGCAGCTTAGCTTTTGGGGACTACTTACACACAGATACGCAGTATTTT.

The chain couples TRBV12-5 to TRBJ1-5; D may be TRBD1 (5 bases). Trimming removed 6 bases from V and 1 base from J, with 19 bases in between. CDR1 and CDR2 (germline): LGHNT, FRNRAP. This CDR3 region has 17 residues. The chain's CDR3 is CASGYWGSTLSNQPQHF. In nucleotides, the CDR3 is TGTGCTAGTGGCTACTGGGGCTCAACCCTCAGCAATCAGCCCCAGCATTTT.

The genes are TRBV7-8 and TRBJ1-1; maybe TRBD1 (5 bases). With 5 bases removed from V and 3 bases from J, the gap between germline ends came to 16 bases. The CDR3 extends over 15 amino acids. CDR1 and CDR2 from the germline V gene are SGHVS and FQNEAQ. CDR3: CASSLPPRGYTEAFF. The CDR3 nucleotides are TGTGCCAGCAGCCTCCCTCCCCGGGGGTACACTGAAGCTTTCTTT.

J is TRBJ2-1 and V is TRBV10-1, with TRBD1 matching 9 bases. From germline, CDR1 is WNHNN and CDR2 SYGVQD (reference sequence). The CDR3 runs to 17 residues. After removal of 7 bases from V and 6 bases from J, the junction contained 16 bases not matched to a gene. The chain's CDR3 is CASKERAGQGFSNEQFF. The CDR3 bases are TGCGCCAGCAAAGAACGGGCGGGACAGGGATTTTCCAATGAGCAGTTCTTC.

This chain links TRBV12-5 with TRBJ2-7; 10 bases match TRBD1. This CDR3 contains 15 residues. CDR1 and CDR2 (germline): LGHNT, FRNRAP. The J segment lost 2 bases and the V segment lost 1 base, leaving 2 bases of the junction unmatched. The CDR3 region has the DNA TGTGCTAGTGGTTTGGGAGGGACAGGGGCCTACGAGCAGTACTTC. It translates to CASGLGGTGAYEQYF.

This clone was seen only a few times. The chain employs TRBV7-3 and TRBJ1-2; 8 bases are shared with TRBD1. The germline V gene encodes CDR1 SGHTA and CDR2 FQGTGA. The CDR3 extends over 14 amino acids. V lost 7 bases and J lost 3; bases outside the gene matches: 7. The CDR3 DNA follows: TGTGCCAGCAAACTGACAGGGGAGGACTATGGCTACACCTTC. This translates into CASKLTGEDYGYTF.

This clone was counted a few times. This rearrangement joins TRBV7-2 to TRBJ2-7; 8 bases are a match to TRBD1. Looked up from germline, CDR1 is SGHTA and CDR2 is FQGNSA. The CDR3 runs to 14 residues. The trim removed 4 bases at V and 1 base at J, leaving 3 bases unmatched. The CDR3 nucleotides read TGTGCCAGCAGCTCCCGACAGGGGTCCTACGAGCAGTACTTC. Its translation is CASSSRQGSYEQYF.

The chain employs TRBV5-4 and TRBJ2-3; 7 positions agree with TRBD2. The CDR3 loop spans 16 amino acids. CDR1 and CDR2 from the germline V gene are SGHNT and YYREEE (reference sequence). Trimming at V came to 5 bases and at J to 8 bases, leaving 17 bases not matched to a gene. CDR3 residues: CASRQGRMGRGGTQYF. The CDR3 bases are TGTGCCAGCAGACAAGGACGAATGGGGCGCGGGGGTACGCAGTATTTT.

The chain employs TRBV2 and TRBJ1-2; D might be TRBD1 (6 bases). CDR3 length: 15 amino acids. CDR1 and CDR2 (germline): SNHLY, FYNNEI. V lost 5 bases and J 6 bases, leaving 19 bases between the germline ends. In DNA form, the CDR3 reads TGTGCCAGCAGTCGCCGTCCAGGGGATTCGAATGGCTACACCTTC. This codes for CASSRRPGDSNGYTF.

V gene TRBV5-1 combines with J gene TRBJ2-5; D may match TRBD1 or TRBD2 (5 bases each). V gave up 0 bases and J gave up 4 bases, with 13 bases separating them. Germline V lookup: CDR1 SGHRS, CDR2 YFSETQ. The CDR3 sequence is 15 residues long. Here the CDR3 DNA reads TGCGCCAGCAGCTTGGGAGGGGCGGTAGGAGAGACCCAGTACTTC. Translation: CASSLGGAVGETQYF.

This chain links TRBV11-2 with TRBJ2-3, with D unresolved. The CDR3 sequence is 14 residues long. Germline V gene sequence: CDR1 SGHAT, CDR2 FQNNGV. Trimming stripped 5 bases from V and 2 bases from J, with 11 bases between. CDR3 DNA sequence: TGTGCCAGCAGCCCGCGTGGTACCACAGATACGCAGTATTTT. It encodes CASSPRGTTDTQYF. Variable domain in full (rest from reference TRBV11-2 and TRBJ2-3): EAGVAQSPRYKIIEKRQSVAFWCNPISGHATLYWYQQILGQGPKLLIQFQNNGVVDDSQLPKDRFSAERLKGVDSTLKIQPAKLEDSAVYLCASSPRGTTDTQYFGPGTRLTVL.

V is TRBV5-6 and J is TRBJ2-1; D is uncertain. The V and J ends lost 2 bases and 4 bases respectively, with 16 bases between them. The CDR3 is 16 amino acids. Germline assignment: CDR1 SGHDT and CDR2 YYEEEE. The CDR3 protein is CASSLLGRTSYNEQFF. The DNA for the CDR3 is TGTGCCAGCAGCTTACTCGGTCGCACCTCATACAATGAGCAGTTCTTC.

This sequence joins TRBV29-1 and TRBJ2-3; D unclear. V was cut by 4 bases and J by 1 base, with 9 bases left in between. Per germline, CDR1 SQVTM and CDR2 ANQGSEA. CDR3 length: 13 amino acids. The DNA for the CDR3 is TGCAGCGTTGGAGGTCAGGGCACAGATACGCAGTATTTT. Amino acid sequence: CSVGGQGTDTQYF.

The chain has TRBV5-4 and TRBJ1-4; D is perhaps TRBD1 (6 bases). This CDR3 is built from 16 residues. CDR1 is SGHNT, CDR2 YYREEE, per germline (reference sequence). The V gene lost 3 bases and the J gene lost 6 bases, with 18 bases spanning the gap. CDR3 coding DNA: TGTGCCAGCAGCTATGGGGGGGGCCGAGGAGATGAAAAACTGTTTTTT. Translated: CASSYGGGRGDEKLFF.

This clone came up a few times. This rearrangement joins TRBV14 to TRBJ2-2; perhaps TRBD1 as D (5 bases). Germline assignment: CDR1 SGHDN and CDR2 FVKESK. Trimming removed 5 bases at V and 3 bases at J, with 10 bases between. The CDR3 consists of 14 residues. CDR3: CASSSRQYTGELFF. Written as DNA, the CDR3 is TGTGCCAGCAGCTCCCGACAGTACACCGGGGAGCTGTTTTTT. The whole variable domain, filled in from reference TRBV14 and TRBJ2-2, reads EAGVTQFPSHSVIEKGQTVTLRCDPISGHDNLYWYRRVMGKEIKFLLHFVKESKQDESGMPNNRFLAERTGGTYSTLKVQPAELEDSGVYFCASSSRQYTGELFFGEGSRLTVL.

The gene calls are TRBV19 and TRBJ1-1, with D possibly being TRBD1 (5 bases). Per germline, CDR1 LNHDA and CDR2 SQIVND (reference sequence). Trimming pared 1 base from V and 10 bases from J, leaving 16 bases between. There are 14 residues in the CDR3. This CDR3 is CASSIVRLRQGAFF. In DNA, the CDR3 is TGTGCCAGTAGTATAGTGAGGCTTCGGCAGGGAGCTTTCTTT. The full variable domain, rest sourced from reference TRBV19 and TRBJ1-1, is DGGITQSPKYLFRKEGQNVTLSCEQNLNHDAMYWYRQDPGQGLRLIYYSQIVNDFQKGDIAEGYSVSREKKESFPLTVTSAQKNPTAFYLCASSIVRLRQGAFFGQGTRLTVV.

The chain couples TRBV19 to TRBJ2-1; 16 bases are shared with TRBD2. V shed 6 bases and J 2 bases; nucleotides not matched to a gene: 7. The germline gives CDR1 LNHDA, CDR2 SQIVND (reference sequence). This CDR3 region has 18 residues. CDR3 sequence: CASSAGLAGGPPYNEQFF. For the CDR3, the DNA is TGTGCCAGTAGCGCGGGACTAGCGGGGGGGCCACCCTACAATGAGCAGTTCTTC.

This clone has just one count. The V gene is TRBV7-6, the J gene TRBJ1-3, with D perhaps matching TRBD1 (6 bases). The ends were cut back, 10 bases at V and 2 bases at J, with 12 bases in the middle. This CDR3 contains 13 residues. Germline-derived CDR1 and CDR2 are SGHVS and FNYEAQ. The CDR3 is CAIGGEAGNTIYF. CDR3 in DNA: TGTGCCATAGGGGGGGAAGCTGGAAACACCATATATTTT.

The gene calls are TRBV19 and TRBJ2-7; D remains ambiguous. The germline V gene has CDR1 LNHDA and CDR2 SQIVND (reference sequence). This CDR3 is 16 amino acids long. V was cut by 5 bases and J by 3 bases, with 20 bases left in between. The CDR3 reads CASSSQGGSFSYEQYF. In DNA, the CDR3 is TGTGCCAGTAGTTCCCAAGGTGGATCCTTCAGCTACGAGCAGTACTTC.

The chain combines TRBV2 with TRBJ1-3, with D possibly being TRBD1 (5 bases). V lost 6 bases to trimming and J lost 0 bases, with 9 bases between them. The CDR3 is 14 residues long. Per germline, CDR1 SNHLY and CDR2 FYNNEI. The CDR3 here is CASSAGLSGNTIYF. CDR3 nucleotide sequence: TGTGCCAGCAGCGCAGGGCTCTCTGGAAACACCATATATTTT.

The chain carries TRBV18 and TRBJ2-2, with D hard to call. This CDR3 comprises 13 residues. Trimming stripped 2 bases from V and 5 bases from J, with 6 bases between. Germline V gene data show CDR1 as KGHSH and CDR2 as LQKENI. CDR3 residues: CASSPERTGELFF. CDR3 coding DNA: TGTGCCAGCTCACCAGAGCGAACCGGGGAGCTGTTTTTT.

The CDR3 bases are TGTGCCTGGAGTAAGGACAGGGTGCGAGTTGGCTACACCTTC. Translating it yields CAWSKDRVRVGYTF. The gene calls are TRBV30 and TRBJ1-2, with 8 bases fitting TRBD1. The CDR3 extends over 14 amino acids. Germline V lookup: CDR1 GTSNPN, CDR2 SVGIG (reference sequence). Losses at the gene ends were 2 bases for V and 7 bases for J; bases not matched to a gene: 9.

V gene TRBV4-3 combines with J gene TRBJ1-6; 7 positions match TRBD1. J lost 7 bases, V lost 4 bases, and 13 bases had no gene match. This CDR3 spans 17 amino acids. Germline CDR1 LGHNA, CDR2 YSLEER. Here the CDR3 DNA reads TGCGCCAGCAGCCTTACCTCTGGACAGGCTGAAAATTCACCCCTCCACTTT. Translated: CASSLTSGQAENSPLHF.

This clone has only a few counts. V gene TRBV2 combines with J gene TRBJ1-6; D unclear. Germline V gene lookup returns CDR1 SNHLY and CDR2 FYNNEI. The V end was cut by 3 bases, the J end by 6 bases, with 3 bases between. This CDR3 is 12 amino acids long. The CDR3 reads CASSDSNSPLHF. The CDR3 nucleotides read TGTGCCAGCAGTGATAGTAATTCACCCCTCCACTTT.

The genes are TRBV12-1 and TRBJ2-2; the table's TRBD2 call for D was not verified on the DNA. TRBV12-1 is deemed a pseudogene. The length of the CDR3 is 17 residues. CDR3 sequence: CASSSPPRLPRTGELFF. DNA for the CDR3: TGTGCCAGCAGCTCTCCCCCGCGACTGCCGCGGACCGGGGAGCTGTTTTTT.

The chain recombines TRBV6-5 with TRBJ2-7, with D maybe TRBD1 (6 bases). Per the germline V gene, CDR1 is MNHEY and CDR2 is SVGAGI. V shed 8 bases and J shed 1 base, with 12 bases lying between them. CDR3 length equals 13 residues. In nucleotides, the CDR3 is TGTGCCAGCCTCAAGACAGGATCCTACGAGCAGTACTTC. Its translation: CASLKTGSYEQYF.

This chain links TRBV9 with TRBJ2-7; 7 bases map to TRBD2. V lost 7 bases and J lost 2; bases outside the gene matches: 3. The CDR3 consists of 12 residues. Germline CDR1 and CDR2: SGDLS and YYNGEE. CDR3 sequence reads: CASWGGPYEQYF. For the CDR3, the DNA is TGTGCCAGCTGGGGGGGTCCCTACGAGCAGTACTTC.

This chain connects TRBV7-9 to TRBJ2-3; D is undetermined. The germline V and J ends were trimmed by 4 bases and 4 bases, with 3 bases remaining between them. This CDR3 contains 11 residues. Germline values: CDR1 SEHNR, CDR2 FQNEAQ (reference sequence). The CDR3: CASSYSDTQYF. In nucleotides, the CDR3 is TGTGCCAGCAGCTACTCAGATACGCAGTATTTT.

The rearrangement links TRBV4-1 to TRBJ1-6; 7 nucleotides align to TRBD1. The CDR3 length is 20 residues. V was clipped by 3 bases and J by 5 bases; unmatched bases: 19. Per the germline V gene, CDR1 is MGHRA and CDR2 is YSYEKL. The CDR3 DNA reads TGCGCCAGCAGCCAGTTACCTCGGGGCAAGGGGGCAACGGATAATTCACCCCTCCACTTT. Protein sequence: CASSQLPRGKGATDNSPLHF.

This clone was observed a single time. The rearrangement links TRBV5-1 to TRBJ1-1; 7 positions match TRBD1. The germline CDR1 and CDR2 sequences are SGHRS and YFSETQ. V was pared by 4 bases and J by 0 bases, with 3 bases of the junction left unmatched. The CDR3 has 14 residues. The CDR3: CASSLGQVNTEAFF. As DNA, the CDR3 is TGCGCCAGCAGCCTCGGACAGGTGAACACTGAAGCTTTCTTT.